This is a list of T cell receptor beta chains from one sample in a study of OX40 agonist ivuxolimab in advanced cancers. The assay was immunoSEQ multiplex PCR, and TCRdb's table has in-frame clones only and misses some. The repertoire holds 50,000 to 65,000 clones, with over 75% as singletons. Sample: CD4+ or CD8+ T cells sorted from blood, taken in a trial of the OX40 agonist ivuxolimab. The receptor set was obtained from an adult with an advanced solid tumor such as melanoma, head and neck, liver or kidney cancer. The CDR3 runs from the conserved cysteine through the conserved F or W. Each record gives: V gene, clone size, D gene, J gene, CDR3 protein, CDR3 DNA. The D gene is left open where the match is weak. Clone size appears in some rows only: once, few, many, or a class for an expanded clone.

TRBV11-3	NA	TRBD2	TRBJ2-7	CASSSPGGEQYF	TGTGCCAGCAGCTCTCCGGGGGGCGAGCAGTACTTC
TRBV6-1	NA	TRBD2	TRBJ2-5	CASSGLTSGHQQGETQYF	TGTGCCAGCAGTGGGCTGACTAGCGGGCACCAGCAGGGAGAGACCCAGTACTTC
TRBV6-6	NA	NA	TRBJ1-4	CASSSPPKLFF	TGTGCCAGCAGTTCACCCCCCAAACTGTTTTTT
TRBV18	NA	NA	TRBJ1-1	CASSHASEAFF	TGTGCCAGCTCACACGCCTCTGAAGCTTTCTTT
TRBV20-1	NA	TRBD1	TRBJ1-5	CSARVTGSQHF	TGCAGTGCTAGAGTGACAGGGAGCCAGCATTTT
TRBV6-5	NA	TRBD2	TRBJ2-7	CASSSTGTSGRMGQYF	TGTGCCAGCAGTTCCACCGGGACTAGCGGGAGAATGGGGCAGTACTTC
TRBV18	NA	NA	TRBJ1-1	CASSPPGPMNTEAFF	TGTGCCAGCTCACCACCGGGACCGATGAACACTGAAGCTTTCTTT
TRBV19	once	NA	TRBJ1-5	CASSIRGAGSPQGINQPQHF	TGTGCCAGTAGTATACGAGGCGCGGGGTCCCCTCAAGGGATTAATCAGCCCCAGCATTTT
TRBV7-7	NA	NA	TRBJ2-2	CASSLGNSLTGELFF	TGTGCTAGCAGCTTAGGGAACTCGCTCACCGGGGAGCTGTTTTTT
TRBV7-3	NA	NA	TRBJ1-6	CASSLTQGGNSPLHF	TGTGCCAGCAGCTTAACCCAGGGAGGTAATTCACCCCTCCACTTT
TRBV30	NA	NA	TRBJ2-1	CAYNPSSYNEQFF	TGTGCCTATAACCCGAGCTCCTACAATGAGCAGTTCTTC
TRBV4-1	NA	TRBD1	TRBJ1-4	CASSRGQLNEKLFF	TGCGCCAGCAGCCGGGGACAGCTTAATGAAAAACTGTTTTTT
TRBV7-2	NA	NA	TRBJ1-4	CASSSGTPNEKLFF	TGTGCCAGCAGCTCCGGGACGCCTAATGAAAAACTGTTTTTT
TRBV28	NA	NA	TRBJ2-5	CASRKQGREETQYF	TGTGCCAGCAGGAAACAGGGTCGGGAGGAGACCCAGTACTTC
TRBV14	NA	TRBD1	TRBJ1-2	CASSPFGDSPFGGYTF	TGTGCCAGCAGCCCCTTCGGGGACAGCCCGTTTGGCGGCTACACCTTC
TRBV28	once	NA	TRBJ1-2	CASSPRTVHYGYTF	TGTGCCAGCAGTCCCAGGACAGTTCACTATGGCTACACCTTC
TRBV6-1	NA	TRBD2	TRBJ2-7	CASSPSGGPYEQYF	TGTGCCAGCAGTCCTTCGGGGGGTCCCTACGAGCAGTACTTC
TRBV7-2	NA	NA	TRBJ1-1	CASSFAGGNTEAFF	TGTGCCAGCAGCTTTGCCGGGGGAAACACTGAAGCTTTCTTT
TRBV5-1	NA	NA	TRBJ2-6	CASSPGGTGANVLTF	TGCGCCAGCAGCCCCGGGGGGACAGGGGCCAACGTCCTGACTTTC
TRBV19	NA	NA	TRBJ1-5	CASSTSPNSNQPQHF	TGTGCCAGTAGTACCTCCCCAAATAGCAATCAGCCCCAGCATTTT
TRBV4-1	NA	NA	TRBJ1-1	CASSQARAATINTEAFF	TGCGCCAGCAGCCAAGCCCGGGCGGCGACGATTAACACTGAAGCTTTCTTT
TRBV2	NA	TRBD1	TRBJ1-1	CASTLGGTGNTEAFF	TGTGCCAGCACCCTCGGGGGGACAGGGAACACTGAAGCTTTCTTT
TRBV7-7	NA	NA	TRBJ1-2	CAGGSSSTF	TGTGCGGGGGGCAGTTCGTCTACCTTC
TRBV30	NA	NA	TRBJ2-3	CAWMGVTPTDTQYF	TGTGCCTGGATGGGGGTAACCCCCACAGATACGCAGTATTTT